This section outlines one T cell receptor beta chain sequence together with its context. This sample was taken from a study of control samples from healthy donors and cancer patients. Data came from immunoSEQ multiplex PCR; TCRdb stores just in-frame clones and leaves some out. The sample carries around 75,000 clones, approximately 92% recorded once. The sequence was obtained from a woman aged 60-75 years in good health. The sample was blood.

The CDR3 sequence is CASRVGGSYEQYF. The CDR3 DNA follows: TGTGCCAGCAGGGTAGGGGGCTCCTACGAGCAGTACTTC. The chain links TRBV6-5 to TRBJ2-7; a weak D match, TRBD1 (6 bases). The CDR3 loop spans 13 amino acids. Germline V gives CDR1 MNHEY, CDR2 SVGAGI. Trimming left V 6 bases short and J 0 bases short, with 9 bases between.